This note documents a single T cell receptor beta chain sequence. Its antigen is unidentified. These data come from a study of T cell repertoires in cytomegalovirus infection. The overall study: CMV infection plus the matching HLA type was flagged by public TCR beta signatures.

Trimming took 3 bases from V and 8 from J, leaving 14 bases between them. This CDR3 has 14 amino acids. Looked up from germline, CDR1 is SEHNR and CDR2 is FQNEAQ (reference sequence). TCRdb re-derived calls from the reads in MiXCR, one entry per CDR3 protein. The data show just over 150,000 distinct CDR3 sequences, with roughly a quarter seen just once and approximately 11% held by the top ten. Study-wide findings and caveats: HLA-C-restricted, CMV-specific TCR beta clonotypes were dominant ex vivo.

Sequenced: PBMCs. The rearrangement uses TRBV7-9 and TRBJ2-1, with D perhaps being TRBD1 or TRBD2 (6 bases each). This clonotype was sampled from a human donor in good health (CMV status not recorded). Some clones in this sample may be carry-over from other donors' samples. Here the CDR3 DNA reads TGTGCCAGCAGCTTCGTAAACAGGGAGGATGAGCAGTTCTTC. It is translated as CASSFVNREDEQFF. The variable domain in full, with the rest retrieved from reference TRBV7-9 and TRBJ2-1, is DTGVSQNPRHKITKRGQNVTFRCDPISEHNRLYWYRQTLGQGPEFLTYFQNEAQLEKSRLLSDRFSAERPKGSFSTLEIQRTEQGDSAMYLCASSFVNREDEQFFGPGTRLTVL.